Listed here are 17 T cell receptor beta chains from one sample, sequenced in a study of OX40 agonist ivuxolimab in advanced cancers. The library was prepared using the immunoSEQ multiplex PCR assay. Drawn from immuneACCESS, this table holds only the in-frame rearrangements with V and J called that TCRdb kept. Clones are partly lost; checked studies trace under half to an unresolved V gene and leave the rest unexplained. The sample table contains around 45,000 clones; only one count was recorded for 75% to 90% of them. The top ten clones comprise 35% of the sample. This specimen was CD4+ or CD8+ T cells sorted from blood, taken in a trial of the OX40 agonist ivuxolimab. The receptor set was obtained from an adult with an advanced solid tumor such as melanoma, head and neck, liver or kidney cancer.

This clone was seen just once. The V gene is TRBV9, the J gene TRBJ1-5; 7 bases fit TRBD1. The CDR3 has 15 residues. In germline, CDR1 is SGDLS, CDR2 YYNGEE. After removal of 4 bases from V and 3 bases from J, the junction contained 7 bases not matched to a gene. The CDR3 sequence: CASSPTGQHNQPQHF. The DNA for the CDR3 is TGTGCCAGCAGCCCCACGGGACAGCACAATCAGCCCCAGCATTTT.

The genes are TRBV5-1 and TRBJ2-2; the match to TRBD1 covers 9 bases. CDR1 and CDR2 from the germline V gene are SGHRS and YFSETQ. The CDR3 consists of 14 residues. With V trimmed by 6 bases and J by 2 bases, 2 bases remained unmatched. The CDR3 DNA reads TGCGCCAGCACGGGACAGGGAAACACCGGGGAGCTGTTTTTT. Translating gives CASTGQGNTGELFF.

The rearrangement joins TRBV10-3 to TRBJ2-3; 11 bases are shared with TRBD2. CDR1 and CDR2 (germline): ENHRY, SYGVKD. J lost 3 bases, V lost 0 bases, and 5 bases had no gene match. This CDR3 region has 17 residues. This CDR3 reads CAISESILAGETDTQYF. Here the CDR3 DNA reads TGTGCCATCAGTGAGTCGATACTAGCGGGGGAGACAGATACGCAGTATTTT.

In this sample, this clone turned up a few times. The V gene is TRBV10-2, the J gene TRBJ1-2, with TRBD1 matching 7 bases. Trimming took 8 bases from V and 2 from J; bases not matched to a gene: 11. The CDR3 is 15 residues long. The germline CDR1 and CDR2 sequences are WSHSY and SAAADI. Here the CDR3 DNA reads TGCGCCAGCGTCGAACGTCCAGGGGGGAACTATGGCTACACCTTC. Protein sequence: CASVERPGGNYGYTF.

This chain joins TRBV28 and TRBJ1-6; 8 bases fit TRBD1. Germline V gene lookup returns CDR1 MDHEN and CDR2 SYDVKM. The length of the CDR3 is 15 residues. V lost 4 bases and J lost 9; bases outside the gene matches: 8. The CDR3 loop reads CASSSGTGRSSPLHF. The CDR3 DNA sequence: TGTGCCAGCAGTTCCGGGACAGGCCGTAGTTCACCCCTCCACTTT. Full variable domain (remainder filled in from reference TRBV28 and TRBJ1-6): DVKVTQSSRYLVKRTGEKVFLECVQDMDHENMFWYRQDPGLGLRLIYFSYDVKMKEKGDIPEGYSVSREKKERFSLILESASTNQTSMYLCASSSGTGRSSPLHFGNGTRLTVT.

This clone came up once. The chain carries TRBV9 and TRBJ1-6; a weak D match, TRBD1 (5 bases). CDR1 and CDR2 from the germline V gene are SGDLS and YYNGEE. The CDR3 is 16 amino acids. The V gene lost 3 bases and the J gene lost 8 bases, with 18 bases spanning the gap. This CDR3 reads CASSASNQGVDSPLHF. DNA for the CDR3: TGTGCCAGCAGCGCCTCAAACCAGGGTGTCGATTCACCCCTCCACTTT.

The V gene is TRBV7-3, the J gene TRBJ1-6, with a weak D call TRBD1 (6 bases). Trimming stripped 6 bases from V and 9 bases from J, with 21 bases between. Germline V lookup: CDR1 SGHTA, CDR2 FQGTGA. This CDR3 has 16 amino acids. The CDR3 loop is CASSHGGQGLGSPLHF. The CDR3 DNA is TGTGCCAGCAGTCACGGGGGGCAGGGACTAGGTTCACCCCTCCACTTT. The whole variable domain, filled in from reference TRBV7-3 and TRBJ1-6, reads GAGVSQTPSNKVTEKGKYVELRCDPISGHTALYWYRQSLGQGPEFLIYFQGTGAADDSGLPNDRFFAVRPEGSVSTLKIQRTERGDSAVYLCASSHGGQGLGSPLHFGNGTRLTVT.

The chain combines TRBV5-8 with TRBJ1-5; D possibly corresponds to TRBD1 (5 bases). From germline, CDR1 is SGHTS and CDR2 YDEGEE. The CDR3 is 15 amino acids. V was clipped by 2 bases and J by 4 bases, with 13 bases between them. CDR3 coding DNA: TGTGCCAGCAGCTTCCAGGGTTTATGGAATCAGCCCCAGCATTTT. Its translation: CASSFQGLWNQPQHF.

Only a few counts were recorded for this clone. The chain has TRBV7-2 and TRBJ2-2; 8 bases fit TRBD2. CDR3 length equals 17 residues. Germline CDR1 is SGHTA and CDR2 is FQGNSA. The V and J ends lost 2 bases and 6 bases, in that order; junction bases with no gene match: 11. The CDR3: CASSLMGGAGGAGELFF. In DNA form, the CDR3 reads TGTGCCAGCAGCTTAATGGGAGGTGCGGGAGGCGCCGGGGAGCTGTTTTTT.

This chain uses TRBV6-1 with TRBJ2-1; 10 bases line up with TRBD1. CDR1 MNHNS and CDR2 SASEGT come from the germline V gene. This CDR3 has 16 residues. The V and J ends lost 0 bases and 9 bases, in that order; junction bases with no gene match: 8. The CDR3 DNA follows: TGTGCCAGCAGTGAAGCAGACAGGGGGCGCAGGGGTGAGCAGTTCTTC. It specifies CASSEADRGRRGEQFF.

The chain recombines TRBV4-2 with TRBJ2-2, with TRBD2 matching 7 bases. Unmatched junction bases numbered 3, after V lost 1 base and J lost 7 bases. Germline V gives CDR1 LGHNA, CDR2 YNFKEQ. The CDR3 has 14 amino acids. Here the CDR3 reads CASSQGTRGGELFF. CDR3 bases: TGTGCCAGCAGCCAAGGGACTAGGGGCGGGGAGCTGTTTTTT.

This sequence joins TRBV6-1 and TRBJ1-1; D is uncertain. This CDR3 region has 17 residues. The V gene's germline CDR1 is MNHNS and CDR2 SASEGT. The ends were cut back, 3 bases at V and 7 bases at J, with 24 bases in the middle. The CDR3 DNA is TGTGCCAGCAGTGAGAGAGTTGCGGGATATGGGTTTGGTGAAGCTTTCTTT. Translating gives CASSERVAGYGFGEAFF.

The chain couples TRBV6-4 to TRBJ2-1; D unresolved. Germline V gene lookup returns CDR1 MRHNA and CDR2 SNTAGT. The V end lost 8 bases, the J end lost 3 bases, and 14 bases lay between the germline ends. This CDR3 spans 14 amino acids. CDR3 loop: CASLSECVYNEQFF. In nucleotides, the CDR3 is TGTGCCAGCCTTAGTGAGTGTGTCTACAATGAGCAGTTCTTC.

V is TRBV28 and J is TRBJ1-1, with D maybe TRBD1 (6 bases). Germline V gene sequence: CDR1 MDHEN, CDR2 SYDVKM. This CDR3 is built from 12 residues. V was shortened by 6 bases and J by 6 bases, with 11 bases between the two germline ends. In DNA, the CDR3 is TGTGCCAGCAGCCAACAGGGTCCTGAAGCTTTCTTT. Residues: CASSQQGPEAFF.

This chain joins TRBV9 and TRBJ2-1; the match to TRBD2 covers 10 bases. Germline V gives CDR1 SGDLS, CDR2 YYNGEE. The CDR3 contains 16 residues. J was trimmed by 7 bases and V by 0 bases; bases with no gene match: 7. CDR3 region: CASSVVSSGSSNEQFF. Written as DNA, the CDR3 is TGTGCCAGCAGCGTAGTTTCTAGCGGGAGTTCGAATGAGCAGTTCTTC.

V is TRBV14 and J is TRBJ2-2; 11 positions match TRBD2. The CDR3 extends over 19 amino acids. The junction had 7 bases not matched to a gene; V was cut back by 0 bases and J by 1 base. Germline loops: CDR1 SGHDN, CDR2 FVKESK. In nucleotides, the CDR3 is TGTGCCAGCAGCCAAGACGATCGACTAGCGGGACGGAACACCGGGGAGCTGTTTTTT. Its protein is CASSQDDRLAGRNTGELFF.

The chain carries TRBV12-5 and TRBJ2-7; the D is unclear. The CDR3 contains 14 residues. V shed 6 bases and J shed 1 base, with 13 bases lying between them. The V gene's germline CDR1 is LGHNT and CDR2 FRNRAP. The CDR3 loop is CASGPDGSSYEQYF. The CDR3 DNA reads TGTGCTAGTGGCCCTGACGGATCATCCTACGAGCAGTACTTC.